Presented here are 29 T cell receptor beta chains from one specimen sequenced in a study of CD8+ T cells in alopecia areata. As the sequencing template, cDNA was produced by extracting RNA and reverse transcribing it. TCRdb's table, derived via immunoSEQ multiplex PCR, lists solely in-frame clones and lacks some. The sample lists fewer than 200,000 clones, roughly 62% occurring once. Specified treatment: oral pan-JAK inhibitor, 5-10 mg twice daily. The input for sequencing was CD8+ T cells sorted from blood, taken at week 24, from a patient treated with tofacitinib. These receptors were obtained from a human donor with alopecia areata.

The chain combines TRBV14 with TRBJ2-4, with D perhaps matching TRBD1 or TRBD2 (6 bases each). The CDR3 has 16 amino acids. CDR1 and CDR2 (germline): SGHDN, FVKESK. V gave up 1 base and J gave up 0 bases, with 10 bases separating them. CDR3: CASSQAGGAAKNIQYF. The CDR3 nucleotides read TGTGCCAGCAGCCAAGCCGGGGGCGCAGCCAAAAACATTCAGTACTTC.

This clone was recorded a few times. V is TRBV23-1 and J is TRBJ1-1, with D possibly TRBD1 on 6 matching bases. TRBV23-1 falls under the ORF class, with uncertain function. The CDR3 runs to 15 residues. V lost 11 bases, J lost 4 bases, and 23 bases lay in between. The CDR3 sequence is CAPNGGRRVVTEAFF. CDR3 coding DNA: TGCGCCCCCAATGGGGGCAGAAGGGTGGTCACTGAAGCTTTCTTT.

The CDR3 is CASSDWDKQETQYF. Here the CDR3 DNA reads TGTGCCAGCAGTGATTGGGACAAACAAGAGACCCAGTACTTC. The V and J genes are TRBV2 and TRBJ2-5, with a possible D match to TRBD1 (6 bases). The V gene lost 3 bases and the J gene lost 2 bases, with 10 bases spanning the gap. This CDR3 has 14 amino acids. CDR1 is SNHLY and CDR2 is FYNNEI in the germline V gene.

The chain joins TRBV13 to TRBJ2-4; D gene uncertain. In germline, CDR1 is PRHDT, CDR2 FYEKMQ (reference sequence). Trimming took off 5 bases at V and 2 bases at J, with 16 bases between the two ends. This CDR3 comprises 16 residues. The CDR3 loop is CASSPSGGVPKNIQYF. The CDR3 DNA sequence: TGTGCCAGCAGCCCATCGGGTGGCGTTCCCAAAAACATTCAGTACTTC. The whole variable domain, remainder taken from reference TRBV13 and TRBJ2-4, is AAGVIQSPRHLIKEKRETATLKCYPIPRHDTVYWYQQGPGQDPQFLISFYEKMQSDKGSIPDRFSAQQFSDYHSELNMSSLELGDSALYFCASSPSGGVPKNIQYFGAGTRLSVL.

The chain carries TRBV19 and TRBJ2-7, with 9 bases aligning to TRBD1. The V segment lost 3 bases and the J segment 0 bases; nucleotides outside the gene matches: 3. Germline V CDR1 and CDR2: LNHDA, SQIVND (reference sequence). The CDR3 is 15 amino acids. The CDR3 spells CASSIGQGSSYEQYF. The CDR3 nucleotides read TGTGCCAGTAGTATTGGACAGGGGAGCTCCTACGAGCAGTACTTC.

J is TRBJ2-3 and V is TRBV27, with TRBD2 identical over 7 bases. Germline V CDR1 and CDR2: MNHEY, SMNVEV (reference sequence). The ends lost 2 bases at V and 3 bases at J; junction bases unmatched: 5. This CDR3 contains 15 residues. CDR3 region: CASSLISGGTDTQYF. As DNA, the CDR3 is TGTGCCAGCAGTTTAATCTCCGGGGGGACAGATACGCAGTATTTT.

The genes are TRBV27 and TRBJ1-2; unclear D gene. The CDR3 length is 14 residues. CDR1 and CDR2 from the germline V gene are MNHEY and SMNVEV (reference sequence). The V gene lost 0 bases and the J gene lost 2 bases, with 7 bases spanning the gap. CDR3 amino acids: CASSLSTGNYGYTF. As DNA, the CDR3 is TGTGCCAGCAGTTTATCGACGGGGAACTATGGCTACACCTTC.

The V and J genes are TRBV30 and TRBJ2-1; a possible D gene is TRBD1 (5 bases). CDR1 and CDR2 (germline): GTSNPN, SVGIG (reference sequence). The CDR3 is 11 amino acids. The V end was cut by 2 bases, the J end by 8 bases, with 7 bases between. The CDR3 DNA follows: TGTGCCTGGAGTCAGGGCGATGAGCAGTTCTTC. Residues: CAWSQGDEQFF.

This clone was recorded a few times. This sequence joins TRBV13 and TRBJ2-7; D perhaps matches TRBD2 (5 bases). CDR3 size: 16 residues. Per the germline V gene, CDR1 is PRHDT and CDR2 is FYEKMQ (reference sequence). The V end lost 5 bases, the J end lost 3 bases, and 20 bases lay between the germline ends. CDR3 nucleotide sequence: TGTGCCAGCAGCCCCGGGAAGGCCCTTGGAAACTACGAGCAGTACTTC. Its protein product is CASSPGKALGNYEQYF.

The chain couples TRBV30 to TRBJ1-1; 8 positions agree with TRBD1. CDR1 is GTSNPN and CDR2 is SVGIG in the germline V gene (reference sequence). The CDR3 has 14 residues. V shed 0 bases and J 2 bases; nucleotides not matched to a gene: 2. This CDR3 is CAWSVDRGNTEAFF. The CDR3 region has the DNA TGTGCCTGGAGTGTTGACAGGGGAAACACTGAAGCTTTCTTT.

By sample fraction, this clone is medium-sized. The chain links TRBV27 to TRBJ2-3; possible D gene TRBD2, 7 bases. The CDR3 length is 14 residues. Trimming shortened V by 0 bases and J by 6 bases, and 10 bases separated the two germline ends. The germline gives CDR1 MNHEY, CDR2 SMNVEV (reference sequence). In DNA, the CDR3 is TGTGCCAGCAGTTTATCGGGGGGGGCCGATACGCAGTATTTT. Its protein is CASSLSGGADTQYF.

J is TRBJ1-1 and V is TRBV7-9, with D unclear. There are 12 residues in the CDR3. V lost 5 bases and J 1 base, leaving 5 bases between the germline ends. The V gene's germline CDR1 is SEHNR and CDR2 FQNEAQ (reference sequence). The CDR3 DNA reads TGTGCCAGCAGCCATCCGAACACTGAAGCTTTCTTT. It translates to CASSHPNTEAFF.

The gene calls are TRBV4-2 and TRBJ1-5; no clear D gene. The CDR3 is made up of 15 amino acids. Germline lookup yields CDR1 LGHNA and CDR2 YNFKEQ. V dropped 0 bases and J dropped 3 bases, with 9 bases sitting between them. The CDR3 DNA is TGTGCCAGCAGCCAAGAGGAGGCGCTCAATCAGCCCCAGCATTTT. Encoded protein: CASSQEEALNQPQHF.

The chain carries TRBV6-6 and TRBJ2-7; TRBD2 is a possible D gene (6 bases). CDR1 and CDR2 from the germline V gene are MNHNY and SVGAGI (reference sequence). CDR3 length: 14 residues. V was clipped by 6 bases and J by 4 bases, with 16 bases between them. CDR3: CASRTPGRSYEQYF. CDR3 coding DNA: TGTGCCAGCAGAACCCCGGGGAGGTCGTACGAGCAGTACTTC.

The J gene is TRBJ2-1, the V gene TRBV30, with TRBD2 identical over 15 bases. This CDR3 contains 14 residues. The trim removed 3 bases at V and 9 bases at J, leaving 3 bases unmatched. CDR1 and CDR2 from the germline V gene are GTSNPN and SVGIG (reference sequence). The CDR3 DNA follows: TGTGCCTGGAGCCCGGGACTAGCGGGGGGTGAGCAGTTCTTC. This sequence encodes CAWSPGLAGGEQFF.

The chain is built from TRBV7-9 and TRBJ1-5; D unresolved. The CDR3 is made up of 14 amino acids. V was trimmed by 0 bases and J by 3 bases, leaving 6 bases between them. Germline loops: CDR1 SEHNR, CDR2 FQNEAQ (reference sequence). The CDR3 DNA sequence: TGTGCCAGCAGCTTAGCTGGAGCCAATCAGCCCCAGCATTTT. This codes for CASSLAGANQPQHF.

The sample holds a few counts of this clone. This chain uses TRBV30 with TRBJ2-1; D perhaps matches TRBD1 (6 bases). Per the germline V gene, CDR1 is GTSNPN and CDR2 is SVGIG (reference sequence). V lost 0 bases and J 9 bases, leaving 18 bases between the germline ends. This CDR3 is 15 amino acids long. For the CDR3, the DNA is TGTGCCTGGAGTGTGGTACAGGGTATAGGGAGTGAGCAGTTCTTC. Residues: CAWSVVQGIGSEQFF.

The chain employs TRBV5-6 and TRBJ2-1, with 8 bases aligning to TRBD1. The germline CDR1 and CDR2 sequences are SGHDT and YYEEEE. This CDR3 comprises 14 residues. With V trimmed by 4 bases and J by 3 bases, 3 bases remained unmatched. The DNA of the CDR3 is TGTGCCAGCAGCGGACAGGGCTTCTACAATGAGCAGTTCTTC. This gives the protein CASSGQGFYNEQFF.

The rearrangement uses TRBV5-1 and TRBJ2-7; 8 bases agree with TRBD2. V trimming: 3 bases; J trimming: 0 bases; junction bases outside the gene matches: 2. This CDR3 is built from 14 residues. The germline V gene encodes CDR1 SGHRS and CDR2 YFSETQ. The CDR3 nucleotides read TGCGCCAGCAGCTCCACTAGCGGCTCCTACGAGCAGTACTTC. It is translated as CASSSTSGSYEQYF.

The CDR3 DNA reads TGTGCCAGCAGCTACTACCTTACCGGGCCATCATTCTCCTACGAGCAGTACTTC. Translating it yields CASSYYLTGPSFSYEQYF. The J gene is TRBJ2-7, the V gene TRBV7-2, with unresolved D. Germline V lookup: CDR1 SGHTA, CDR2 FQGNSA. Trimming cost V 4 bases and J 0 bases, with 22 bases left between them. This CDR3 spans 18 amino acids.

CDR3 nucleotides: TGTGCCAGCAGCTTAGTTGCAACAGGGGAGCTGTTTTTT. It yields the protein CASSLVATGELFF. J is TRBJ2-2 and V is TRBV7-9; D is unclear. The ends were cut back, 1 base at V and 8 bases at J, with 8 bases in the middle. This CDR3 comprises 13 residues. CDR1 SEHNR and CDR2 FQNEAQ come from the germline V gene (reference sequence).

This chain links TRBV27 with TRBJ2-7; tentatively, D is TRBD1 (6 bases). From germline, CDR1 is MNHEY and CDR2 SMNVEV (reference sequence). Trimming pared 3 bases from V and 2 bases from J, leaving 14 bases between. The CDR3 has 15 residues. The CDR3 region is CASSLLGEGAYEQYF. CDR3 in DNA: TGTGCCAGCAGTTTGCTCGGTGAGGGGGCCTACGAGCAGTACTTC.

This clone was detected a few times. The genes are TRBV27 and TRBJ1-5, with D possibly being TRBD1 (5 bases). The CDR3 is 16 residues long. Per the germline V gene, CDR1 is MNHEY and CDR2 is SMNVEV (reference sequence). Trimming took off 6 bases at V and 0 bases at J, with 15 bases between the two ends. The CDR3 reads CASSRVFPYSNQPQHF. The CDR3 DNA reads TGTGCCAGCAGCAGGGTTTTCCCGTATAGCAATCAGCCCCAGCATTTT.

This clone appeared a few times. The rearrangement uses TRBV6-6 and TRBJ1-4; D not certain. In germline, CDR1 is MNHNY, CDR2 SVGAGI (reference sequence). The CDR3 is made up of 12 amino acids. Trimming removed 5 bases from V and 8 bases from J, with 9 bases in between. The CDR3 reads CASSPYGEKLFF. CDR3 nucleotide sequence: TGTGCCAGCAGTCCTTATGGGGAAAAACTGTTTTTT.

The chain is built from TRBV5-1 and TRBJ1-2; D is unclear. This CDR3 contains 13 residues. V was trimmed by 4 bases and J by 4 bases, leaving 11 bases between them. Germline values: CDR1 SGHRS, CDR2 YFSETQ. The CDR3 protein is CASSPENTYGYTF. DNA for the CDR3: TGCGCCAGCAGCCCGGAAAATACCTATGGCTACACCTTC.

This clone was seen more than once but under ten times. The genes are TRBV30 and TRBJ1-6; perhaps TRBD1 as D (5 bases). With 4 bases removed from V and 4 bases from J, the gap between germline ends came to 14 bases. Looked up from germline, CDR1 is GTSNPN and CDR2 is SVGIG (reference sequence). The length of the CDR3 is 15 residues. CDR3 sequence (DNA): TGTGCCTGGACGCTGGGGCTGGGGTATAATTCACCCCTCCACTTT. This codes for CAWTLGLGYNSPLHF.

This clone was detected a few times. An end of the junction differs from the germline gene, which may be a read error. This chain joins TRBV29-1 and TRBJ1-2; TRBD1 might be the D (6 bases). Germline CDR1 and CDR2: SQVTM and ANQGSEA. The CDR3 has 10 amino acids. CDR3 DNA sequence: TGCAGCATACGGGACAAGGCAATGAACTTC. Protein: CSIRDKAMNF. The full variable domain, its missing parts supplied by reference TRBV29-1 and TRBJ1-2, is SAVISQKPSRDICQRGTSLTIQCQVDSQVTMMFWYRQQPGQSLTLIATANQGSEATYESGFVIDKFPISRPNLTFSTLTVSNMSPEDSSIYLCSIRDKAMNFGSGTRLTVV.

The chain combines TRBV29-1 with TRBJ2-7; no clear D gene. The length of the CDR3 is 11 residues. From germline, CDR1 is SQVTM and CDR2 ANQGSEA. The V end lost 5 bases, the J end lost 5 bases, and 10 bases lay between the germline ends. CDR3 sequence reads: CSVIKNNEQYF. The CDR3 nucleotides read TGCAGCGTTATTAAGAACAACGAGCAGTACTTC.

The chain employs TRBV30 and TRBJ1-2; D perhaps matches TRBD1 (5 bases). Germline-derived CDR1 and CDR2 are GTSNPN and SVGIG (reference sequence). The CDR3 is 15 residues long. The V and J ends lost 0 bases and 4 bases respectively, with 15 bases between them. The CDR3 here is CAWSVLGVKGYGYTF. Written as DNA, the CDR3 is TGTGCCTGGAGTGTACTAGGGGTAAAAGGCTATGGCTACACCTTC.